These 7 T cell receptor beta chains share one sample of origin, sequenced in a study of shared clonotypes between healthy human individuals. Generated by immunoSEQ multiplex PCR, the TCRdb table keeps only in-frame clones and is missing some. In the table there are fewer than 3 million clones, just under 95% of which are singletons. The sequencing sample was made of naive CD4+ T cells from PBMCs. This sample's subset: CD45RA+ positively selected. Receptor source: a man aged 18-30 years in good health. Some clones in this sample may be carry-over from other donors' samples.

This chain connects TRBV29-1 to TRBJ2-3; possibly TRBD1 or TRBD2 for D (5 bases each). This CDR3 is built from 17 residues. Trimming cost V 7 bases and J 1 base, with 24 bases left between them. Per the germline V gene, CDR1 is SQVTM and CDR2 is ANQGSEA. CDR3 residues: CSGGGLSMGRGTDTQYF. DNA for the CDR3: TGCAGCGGCGGCGGTCTTTCAATGGGGCGGGGCACAGATACGCAGTATTTT.

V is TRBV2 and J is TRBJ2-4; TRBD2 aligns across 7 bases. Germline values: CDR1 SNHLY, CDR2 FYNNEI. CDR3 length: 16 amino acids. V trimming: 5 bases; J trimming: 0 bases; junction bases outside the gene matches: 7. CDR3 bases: TGTGCCAGCAGTCTAATGGGAGGGGCAGCCAAAAACATTCAGTACTTC. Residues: CASSLMGGAAKNIQYF.

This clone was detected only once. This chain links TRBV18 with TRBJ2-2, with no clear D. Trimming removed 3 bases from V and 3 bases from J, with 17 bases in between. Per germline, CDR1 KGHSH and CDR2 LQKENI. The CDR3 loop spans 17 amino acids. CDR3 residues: CASSPRVGMKDTGELFF. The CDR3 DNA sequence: TGTGCCAGCTCACCGCGTGTGGGGATGAAGGACACCGGGGAGCTGTTTTTT.

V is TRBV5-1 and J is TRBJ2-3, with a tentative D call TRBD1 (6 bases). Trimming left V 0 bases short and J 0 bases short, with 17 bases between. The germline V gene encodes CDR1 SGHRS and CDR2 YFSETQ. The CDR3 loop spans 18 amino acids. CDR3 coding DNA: TGCGCCAGCAGCTTGGCGATGGGTGCCAGGGGTAGCACAGATACGCAGTATTTT. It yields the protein CASSLAMGARGSTDTQYF.

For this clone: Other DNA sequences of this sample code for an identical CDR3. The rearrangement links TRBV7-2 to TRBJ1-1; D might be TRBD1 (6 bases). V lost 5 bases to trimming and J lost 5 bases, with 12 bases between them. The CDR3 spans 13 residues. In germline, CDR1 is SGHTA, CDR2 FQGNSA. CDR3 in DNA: TGTGCCAGCAGCCGCCAAGGGGGTACTGAAGCTTTCTTT. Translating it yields CASSRQGGTEAFF. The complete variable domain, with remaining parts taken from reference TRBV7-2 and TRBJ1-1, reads GAGVSQSPSNKVTEKGKDVELRCDPISGHTALYWYRQSLGQGLEFLIYFQGNSAPDKSGLPSDRFSAERTGGSVSTLTIQRTQQEDSAVYLCASSRQGGTEAFFGQGTRLTVV.

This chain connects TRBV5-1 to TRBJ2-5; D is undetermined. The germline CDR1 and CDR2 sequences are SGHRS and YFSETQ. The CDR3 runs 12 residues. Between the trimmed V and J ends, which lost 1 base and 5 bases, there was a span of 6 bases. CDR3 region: CASSLYGETQYF. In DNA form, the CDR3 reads TGCGCCAGCAGCTTGTATGGTGAGACCCAGTACTTC.

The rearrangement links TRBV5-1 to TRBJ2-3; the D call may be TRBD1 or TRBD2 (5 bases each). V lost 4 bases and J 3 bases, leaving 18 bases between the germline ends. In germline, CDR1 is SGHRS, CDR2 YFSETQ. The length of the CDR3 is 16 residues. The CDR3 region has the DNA TGCGCCAGCAGCCAATTATCCCGGGACCCTACAGATACGCAGTATTTT. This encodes CASSQLSRDPTDTQYF.